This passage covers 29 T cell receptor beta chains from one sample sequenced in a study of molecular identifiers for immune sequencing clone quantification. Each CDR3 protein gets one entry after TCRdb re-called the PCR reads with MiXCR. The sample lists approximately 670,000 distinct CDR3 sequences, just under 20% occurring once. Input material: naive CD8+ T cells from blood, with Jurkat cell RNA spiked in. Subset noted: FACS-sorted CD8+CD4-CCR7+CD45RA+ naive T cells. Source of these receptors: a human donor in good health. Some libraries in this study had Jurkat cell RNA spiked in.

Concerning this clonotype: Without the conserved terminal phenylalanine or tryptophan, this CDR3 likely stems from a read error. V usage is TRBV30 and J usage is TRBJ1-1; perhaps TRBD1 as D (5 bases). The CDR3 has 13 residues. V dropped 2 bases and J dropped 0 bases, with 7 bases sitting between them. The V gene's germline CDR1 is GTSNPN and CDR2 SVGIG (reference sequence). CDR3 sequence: CAWSPGMNTEAFL. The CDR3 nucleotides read TGTGCCTGGAGTCCAGGGATGAACACTGAAGCTTTCTTG.

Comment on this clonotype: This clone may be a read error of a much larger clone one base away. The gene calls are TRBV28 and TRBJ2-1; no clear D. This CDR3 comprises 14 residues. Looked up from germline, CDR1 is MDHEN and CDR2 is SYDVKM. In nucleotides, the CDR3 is TGTGCCAGCAGTGCCGGGTCCTGGCTGAATGGGCAGTTCTTC. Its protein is CASSAGSWLNGQFF.

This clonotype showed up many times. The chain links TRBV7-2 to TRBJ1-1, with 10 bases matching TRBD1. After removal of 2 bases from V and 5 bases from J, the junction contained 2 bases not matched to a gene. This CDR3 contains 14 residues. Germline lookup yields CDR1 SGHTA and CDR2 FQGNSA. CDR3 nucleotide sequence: TGTGCCAGCAGCTTATTGGACAGGGGGACTGAAGCTTTCTTT. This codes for CASSLLDRGTEAFF.

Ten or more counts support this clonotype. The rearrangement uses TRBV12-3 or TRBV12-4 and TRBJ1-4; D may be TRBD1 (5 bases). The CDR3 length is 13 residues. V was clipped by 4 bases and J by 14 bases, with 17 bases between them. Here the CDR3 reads CASSSAPLRGLFF. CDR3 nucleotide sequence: TGTGCCAGCAGTTCCGCCCCTCTCCGGGGGCTGTTTTTT.

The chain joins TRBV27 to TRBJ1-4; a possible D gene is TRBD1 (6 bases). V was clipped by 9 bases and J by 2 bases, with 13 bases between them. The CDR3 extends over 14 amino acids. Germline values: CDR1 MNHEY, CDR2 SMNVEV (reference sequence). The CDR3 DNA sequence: TGTGCCAGTACCACAGGGCTCACTAATGAAAAACTGTTTTTT. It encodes CASTTGLTNEKLFF.

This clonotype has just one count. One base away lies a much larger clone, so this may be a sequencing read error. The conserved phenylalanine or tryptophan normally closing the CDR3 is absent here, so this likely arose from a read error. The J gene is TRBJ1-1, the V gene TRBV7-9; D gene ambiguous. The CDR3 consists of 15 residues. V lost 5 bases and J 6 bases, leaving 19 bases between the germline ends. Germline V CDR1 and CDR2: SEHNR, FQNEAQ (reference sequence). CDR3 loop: CASSVPDAGVAEAFL. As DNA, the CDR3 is TGTGCCAGCAGCGTCCCCGACGCGGGTGTGGCTGAAGCTTTCCTT.

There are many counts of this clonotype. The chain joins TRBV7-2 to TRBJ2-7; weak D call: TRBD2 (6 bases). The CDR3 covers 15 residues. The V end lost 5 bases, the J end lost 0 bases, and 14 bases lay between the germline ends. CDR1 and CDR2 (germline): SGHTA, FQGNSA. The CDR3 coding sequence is TGTGCCAGCAGCCCGAGCCTAGCGAGCTCCTACGAGCAGTACTTC. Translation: CASSPSLASSYEQYF.

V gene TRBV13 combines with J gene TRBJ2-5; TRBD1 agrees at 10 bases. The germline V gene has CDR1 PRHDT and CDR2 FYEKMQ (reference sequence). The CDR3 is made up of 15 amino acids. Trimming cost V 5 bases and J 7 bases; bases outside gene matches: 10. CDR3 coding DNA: TGTGCCAGCAGCCCAGCGGGACAGGGGACGGGGACCCAGTACTTC. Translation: CASSPAGQGTGTQYF.

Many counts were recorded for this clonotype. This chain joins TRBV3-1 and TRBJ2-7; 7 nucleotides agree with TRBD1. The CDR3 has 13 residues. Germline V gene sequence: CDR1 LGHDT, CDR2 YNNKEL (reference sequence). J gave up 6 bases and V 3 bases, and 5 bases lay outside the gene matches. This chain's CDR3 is CASSQAGQVEQYF. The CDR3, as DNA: TGTGCCAGCAGCCAGGCAGGACAGGTCGAGCAGTACTTC.

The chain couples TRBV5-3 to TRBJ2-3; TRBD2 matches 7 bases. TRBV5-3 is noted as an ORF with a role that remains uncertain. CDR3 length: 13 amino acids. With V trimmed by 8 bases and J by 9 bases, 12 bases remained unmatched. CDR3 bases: TGTGCCAGCAGCAAGGGCTGGGGGGGGACGCAGTATTTT. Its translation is CASSKGWGGTQYF.

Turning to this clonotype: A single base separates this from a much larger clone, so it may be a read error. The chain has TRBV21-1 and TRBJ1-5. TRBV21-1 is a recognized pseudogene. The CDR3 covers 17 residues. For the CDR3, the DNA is TGTGCCAGAGATAAAGTTCCGGAAATAGAAAGCAATCAGCCCCAGCATTTT. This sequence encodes CARDKVPEIESNQPQHF.

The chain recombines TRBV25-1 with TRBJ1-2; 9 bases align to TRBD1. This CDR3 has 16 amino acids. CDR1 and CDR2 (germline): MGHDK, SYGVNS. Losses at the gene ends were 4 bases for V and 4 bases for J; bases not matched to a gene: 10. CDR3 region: CASSAAPTDRGYGYTF. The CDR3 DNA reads TGTGCCAGCAGTGCCGCCCCCACGGACAGGGGCTATGGCTACACCTTC.

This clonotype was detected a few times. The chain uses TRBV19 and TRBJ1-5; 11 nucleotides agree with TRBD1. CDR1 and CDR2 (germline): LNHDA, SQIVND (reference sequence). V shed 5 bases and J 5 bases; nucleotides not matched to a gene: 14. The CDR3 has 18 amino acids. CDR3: CASSSTGTGGLRDQPQHF. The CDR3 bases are TGTGCCAGTAGTTCTACCGGGACAGGGGGATTAAGGGATCAGCCCCAGCATTTT.

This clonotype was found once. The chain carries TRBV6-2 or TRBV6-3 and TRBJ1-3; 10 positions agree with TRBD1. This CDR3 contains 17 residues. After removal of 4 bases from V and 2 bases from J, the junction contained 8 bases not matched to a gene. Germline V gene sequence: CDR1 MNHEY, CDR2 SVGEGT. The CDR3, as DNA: TGTGCCAGCAGTTTCCGGGACAGGGGCCTCCCTGGAAACACCATATATTTT. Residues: CASSFRDRGLPGNTIYF.

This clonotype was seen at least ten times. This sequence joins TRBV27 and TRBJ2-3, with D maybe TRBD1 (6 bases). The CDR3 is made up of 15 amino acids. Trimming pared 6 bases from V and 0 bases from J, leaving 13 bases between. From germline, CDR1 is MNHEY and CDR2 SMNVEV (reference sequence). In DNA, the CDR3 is TGTGCCAGCAGCAGAGGACAGCTAAGCACAGATACGCAGTATTTT. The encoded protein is CASSRGQLSTDTQYF.

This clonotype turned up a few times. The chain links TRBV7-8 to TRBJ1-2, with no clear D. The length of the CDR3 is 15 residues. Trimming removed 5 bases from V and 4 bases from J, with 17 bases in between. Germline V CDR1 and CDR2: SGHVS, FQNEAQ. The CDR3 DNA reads TGTGCCAGCAGCCCTCCCCCCGGGCTTCGCTATGGCTACACCTTC. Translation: CASSPPPGLRYGYTF.

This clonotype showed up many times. The CDR3 DNA follows: TGTGCCAGCAGTTTATCGGGGACGGCGGGAGAGACCCAGTACTTC. Protein: CASSLSGTAGETQYF. This chain links TRBV28 with TRBJ2-5; D may correspond to TRBD1 or TRBD2 (5 bases each). Germline V CDR1 and CDR2: MDHEN, SYDVKM. The CDR3 covers 15 residues. V lost 1 base and J 4 bases, leaving 13 bases between the germline ends.

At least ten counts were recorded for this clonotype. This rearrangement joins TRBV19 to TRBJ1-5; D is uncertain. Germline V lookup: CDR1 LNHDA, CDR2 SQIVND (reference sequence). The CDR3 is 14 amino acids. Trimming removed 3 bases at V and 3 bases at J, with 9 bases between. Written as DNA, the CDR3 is TGTGCCAGTAGTATGGCAAGGGCCAATCAGCCCCAGCATTTT. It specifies CASSMARANQPQHF.

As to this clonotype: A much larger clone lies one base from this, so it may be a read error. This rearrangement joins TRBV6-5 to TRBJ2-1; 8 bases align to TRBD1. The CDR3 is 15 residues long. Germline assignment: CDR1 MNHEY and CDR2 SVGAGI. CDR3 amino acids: CASSYSRGPYNERFF. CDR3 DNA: TGTGCCAGCAGTTACTCCAGGGGGCCGTACAATGAGCGGTTCTTC.

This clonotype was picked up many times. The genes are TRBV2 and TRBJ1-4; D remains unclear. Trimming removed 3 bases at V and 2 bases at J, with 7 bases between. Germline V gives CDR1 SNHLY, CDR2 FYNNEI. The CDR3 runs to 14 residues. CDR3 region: CASSEAGTNEKLFF. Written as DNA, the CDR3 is TGTGCCAGCAGTGAGGCCGGCACTAATGAAAAACTGTTTTTT.

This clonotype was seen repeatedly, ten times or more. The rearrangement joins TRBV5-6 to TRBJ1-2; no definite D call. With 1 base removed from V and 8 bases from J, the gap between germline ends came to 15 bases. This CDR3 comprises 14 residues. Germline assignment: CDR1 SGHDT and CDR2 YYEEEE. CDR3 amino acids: CASSLIGLDLGYTF. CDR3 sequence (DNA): TGTGCCAGCAGCTTGATTGGGCTTGATTTAGGCTACACCTTC.

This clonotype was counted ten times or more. The CDR3 region is CASRLDRTGHNQPQHF. The DNA for the CDR3 is TGTGCCAGCCGCTTAGATCGGACAGGGCACAATCAGCCCCAGCATTTT. This chain uses TRBV6-2 or TRBV6-3 with TRBJ1-5; 8 positions agree with TRBD1. V was clipped by 8 bases and J by 3 bases; unmatched bases: 12. Germline V CDR1 and CDR2: MNHEY, SVGEGT. The CDR3 contains 16 residues.

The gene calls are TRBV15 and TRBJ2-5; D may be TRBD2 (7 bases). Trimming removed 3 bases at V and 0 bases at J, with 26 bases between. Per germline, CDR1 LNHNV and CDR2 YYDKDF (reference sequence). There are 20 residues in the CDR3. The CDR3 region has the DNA TGTGCCACCAGCAGGGGCGAATCGGGGGGCATGATGGGGTACCAAGAGACCCAGTACTTC. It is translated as CATSRGESGGMMGYQETQYF. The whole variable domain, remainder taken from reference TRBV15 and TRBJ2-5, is DAMVIQNPRYQVTQFGKPVTLSCSQTLNHNVMYWYQQKSSQAPKLLFHYYDKDFNNEADTPDNFQSRRPNTSFCFLDIRSPGLGDTAMYLCATSRGESGGMMGYQETQYFGPGTRLLVL.

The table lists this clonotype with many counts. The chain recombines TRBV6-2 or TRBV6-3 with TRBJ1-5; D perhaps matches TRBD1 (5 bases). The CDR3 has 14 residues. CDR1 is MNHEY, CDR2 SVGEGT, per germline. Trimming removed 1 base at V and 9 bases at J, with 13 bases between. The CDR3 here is CASSYLTGKGPQHF. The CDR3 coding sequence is TGTGCCAGCAGTTACTTAACAGGCAAGGGGCCCCAGCATTTT.

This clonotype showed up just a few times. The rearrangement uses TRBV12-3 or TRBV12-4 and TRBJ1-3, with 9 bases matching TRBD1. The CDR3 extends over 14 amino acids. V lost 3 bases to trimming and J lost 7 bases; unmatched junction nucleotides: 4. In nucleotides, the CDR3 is TGTGCCAGCAGTTTGGGGACAGGGAGTAACACCATATATTTT. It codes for CASSLGTGSNTIYF.

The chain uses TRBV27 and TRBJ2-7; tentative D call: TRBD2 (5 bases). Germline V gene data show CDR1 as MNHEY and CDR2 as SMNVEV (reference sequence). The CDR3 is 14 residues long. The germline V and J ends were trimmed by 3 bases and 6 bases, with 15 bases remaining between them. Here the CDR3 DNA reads TGTGCCAGCAGTTTTAACGGGGTGTCGAGCGAGCAGTACTTC. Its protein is CASSFNGVSSEQYF.

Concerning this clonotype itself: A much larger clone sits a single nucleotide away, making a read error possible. The CDR3 nucleotides read TGCGCCAACAGCCAGGGCCTGGGACAGAGTTTGTTCTTC. This codes for CANSQGLGQSLFF. The chain recombines TRBV4-3 with TRBJ2-1; 7 nucleotides match TRBD1. The CDR3 sequence is 13 residues long. The germline gives CDR1 LGHNA, CDR2 YSLEER.

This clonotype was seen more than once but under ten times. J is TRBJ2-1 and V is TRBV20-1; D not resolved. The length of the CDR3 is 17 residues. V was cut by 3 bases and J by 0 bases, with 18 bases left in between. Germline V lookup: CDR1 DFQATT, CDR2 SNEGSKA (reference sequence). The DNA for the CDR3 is TGCAGTGCTAGTAGTGGAGATGCTAAAAGCTCCTACAATGAGCAGTTCTTC. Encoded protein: CSASSGDAKSSYNEQFF.

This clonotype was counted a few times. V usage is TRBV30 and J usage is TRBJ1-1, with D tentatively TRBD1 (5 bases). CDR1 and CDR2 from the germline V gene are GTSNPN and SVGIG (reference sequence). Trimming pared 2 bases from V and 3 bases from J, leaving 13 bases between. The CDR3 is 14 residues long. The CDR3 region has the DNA TGTGCCTGGAGTTACGACAGCGGGGACACTGAAGCTTTCTTT. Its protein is CAWSYDSGDTEAFF.